This TCR beta chain comes out of a study of post-analysis software for immune sequencing data (dated by TCRdb to the mid-2010s). Some background on the complete study: The recorded disease courses included relapsing-remitting, secondary progressive and progressive-relapsing multiple sclerosis, and some patients had no subtype annotation. A subset of samples was prepared in parallel using single-end sample barcoding, then pooled and co-amplified after Illumina adapter ligation. The multiple sclerosis patient repertoires were compared with ten to eleven previously published healthy control repertoires from donors aged roughly 6 to 27 years. The study at large found these results: Patients showed significantly higher frequencies than controls for several TRBV segments, among them TRBV5-6, TRBV5-1 and TRBV20-1. Strong co-clustering of samples prepared in the same batch was shown by direct clustering with F measure, prompting a batch-effect correction. The control group was slightly older than the multiple sclerosis patient group. Normalized Chao1 diversity was significantly lower in multiple sclerosis patients than controls, suggesting substantial peripheral T-cell clonal expansion.

To demonstrate the VDJtools post-analysis software, TCR beta repertoires were profiled from the peripheral blood of 10 to 15 young patients with multiple sclerosis. The multiple sclerosis patients were children and adolescents between roughly 6 and 16 years of age. The library was produced with PCR. Sequencing used an Illumina HiSeq 2500. To reduce PCR and sequencing biases, unique molecular identifiers were incorporated into the TCR beta cDNA libraries. Per 1 to 10 million input T cells, roughly 0.5 million cDNA molecules were obtained, such that each molecule approximated one T cell. The patient libraries were prepared and sequenced using the same protocol as the earlier healthy control dataset. Within a given batch, samples were prepared together, multiplexed and sequenced on the same HiSeq lane. The original pipeline was this. MIGEC handled the raw barcoded reads, throwing out single-read molecular identifier groups before consensus assembly and CDR3 extraction. Clonotype tables were post-analysed with VDJtools, and diversity was normalized by down-sampling all datasets to the smallest sample size. In repertoire overlap clustering, CDR3 amino acid sequences, but not nucleotide sequences, were matched to correct batch-related cross-sample contamination. TCRdb reran the public reads through fastp at Q25 and MiXCR, keeping productive beta chains. Rows are unified per CDR3 protein, each entry keeping the most common DNA and genes. TCRdb, rather than the study authors, made the V and J calls. The sample yields about 820,000 distinct CDR3 sequences; approximately 53% were counted once. The ten top clones hold approximately 4.2% of the sample.

V has 6 bases trimmed and J has 2 bases trimmed; junction bases matching no gene number 5. There are 14 amino acids in the CDR3, from cysteine to phenylalanine inclusive. The CDR3 DNA has 42 bases and is translated from base 1. Worth noting for this clonotype: The target of this receptor is not known. Base qualities are missing; no much larger clone stands one base away.

Here the chain combines TRBV12-3 or TRBV12-4 and TRBJ2-7; the central 9 bases match TRBD1. Sequenced input: blood. The clonotype comes from a girl between 10 and 17 years old with multiple sclerosis. The DNA sequence reads TGTGCCAGCAGACCACAGGGGGCGGCCTACGAGCAGTACTTC. The encoded protein is CASRPQGAAYEQYF.